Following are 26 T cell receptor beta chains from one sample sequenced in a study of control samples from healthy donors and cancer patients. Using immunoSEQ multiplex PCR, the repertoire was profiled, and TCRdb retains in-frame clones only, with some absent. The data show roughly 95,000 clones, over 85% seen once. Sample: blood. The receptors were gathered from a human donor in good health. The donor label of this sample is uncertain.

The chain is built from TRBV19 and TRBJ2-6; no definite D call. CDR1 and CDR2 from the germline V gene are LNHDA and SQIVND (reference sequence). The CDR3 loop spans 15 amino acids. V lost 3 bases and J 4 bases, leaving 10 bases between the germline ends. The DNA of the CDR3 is TGTGCCAGTAGTATGTTGGGTGGAGGGGCCAACGTCCTGACTTTC. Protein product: CASSMLGGGANVLTF.

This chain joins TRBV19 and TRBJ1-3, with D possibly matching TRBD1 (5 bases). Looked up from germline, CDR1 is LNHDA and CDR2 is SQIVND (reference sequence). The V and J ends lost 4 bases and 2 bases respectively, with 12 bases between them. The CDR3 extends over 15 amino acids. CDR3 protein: CASSRRGGTGNTIYF. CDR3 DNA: TGTGCCAGTAGTAGGCGCGGGGGAACTGGAAACACCATATATTTT.

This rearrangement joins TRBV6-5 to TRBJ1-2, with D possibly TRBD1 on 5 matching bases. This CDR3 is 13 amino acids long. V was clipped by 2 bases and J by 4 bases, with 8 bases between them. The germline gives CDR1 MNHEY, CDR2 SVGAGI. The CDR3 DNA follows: TGTGCCAGCAGTTACACCCAGGGCTATGGCTACACCTTC. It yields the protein CASSYTQGYGYTF.

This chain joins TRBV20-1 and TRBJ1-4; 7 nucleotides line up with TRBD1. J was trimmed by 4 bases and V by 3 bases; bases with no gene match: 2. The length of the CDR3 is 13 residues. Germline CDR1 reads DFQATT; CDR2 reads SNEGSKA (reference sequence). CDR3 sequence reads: CSASYRGNEKLFF. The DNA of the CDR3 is TGCAGTGCTAGTTACAGGGGTAATGAAAAACTGTTTTTT.

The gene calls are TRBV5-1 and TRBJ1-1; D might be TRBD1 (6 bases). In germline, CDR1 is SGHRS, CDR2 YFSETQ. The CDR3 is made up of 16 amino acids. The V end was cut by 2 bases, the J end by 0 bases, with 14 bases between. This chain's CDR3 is CASSLTGRGMNTEAFF. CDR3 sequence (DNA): TGCGCCAGCAGCTTAACGGGGAGGGGGATGAACACTGAAGCTTTCTTT.

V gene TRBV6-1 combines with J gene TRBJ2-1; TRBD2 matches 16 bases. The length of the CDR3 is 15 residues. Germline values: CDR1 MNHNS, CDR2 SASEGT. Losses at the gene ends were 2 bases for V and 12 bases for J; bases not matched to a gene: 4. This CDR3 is CASSERGLAGGWQFF. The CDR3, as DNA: TGTGCCAGCAGTGAAAGGGGACTAGCGGGGGGGTGGCAGTTCTTC.

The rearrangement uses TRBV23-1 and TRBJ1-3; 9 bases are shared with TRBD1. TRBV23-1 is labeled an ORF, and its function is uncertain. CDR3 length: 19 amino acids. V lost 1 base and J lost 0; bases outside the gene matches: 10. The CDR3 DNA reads TGCGCCAGCAGTCAATTCAGAATTTCGACAGGGGGCTCTGGAAACACCATATATTTT. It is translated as CASSQFRISTGGSGNTIYF.

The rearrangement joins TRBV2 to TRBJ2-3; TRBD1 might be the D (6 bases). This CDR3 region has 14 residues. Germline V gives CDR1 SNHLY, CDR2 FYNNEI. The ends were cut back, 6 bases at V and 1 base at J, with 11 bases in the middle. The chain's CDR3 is CASSGDTRTDTQYF. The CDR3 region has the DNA TGTGCCAGCAGCGGGGACACCCGCACAGATACGCAGTATTTT.

This CDR3 reads CASSPTSNYGYTF. The DNA for the CDR3 is TGTGCCAGCAGTCCGACAAGTAACTATGGCTACACCTTC. This sequence joins TRBV6-5 and TRBJ1-2; no definite D call. The germline V gene has CDR1 MNHEY and CDR2 SVGAGI. This CDR3 spans 13 amino acids. The ends were cut back, 5 bases at V and 1 base at J, with 8 bases in the middle.

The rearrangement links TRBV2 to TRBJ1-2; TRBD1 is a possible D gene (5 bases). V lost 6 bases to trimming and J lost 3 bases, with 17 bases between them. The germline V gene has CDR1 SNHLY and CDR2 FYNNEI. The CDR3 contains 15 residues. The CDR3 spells CASSGTRDGYYGYTF. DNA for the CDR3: TGTGCCAGCAGCGGAACCCGGGACGGGTACTATGGCTACACCTTC.

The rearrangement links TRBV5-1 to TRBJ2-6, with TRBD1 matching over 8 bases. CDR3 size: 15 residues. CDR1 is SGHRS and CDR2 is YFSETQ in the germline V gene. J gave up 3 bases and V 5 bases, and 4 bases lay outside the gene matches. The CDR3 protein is CASRQGASGANVLTF. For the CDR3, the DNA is TGCGCCAGCAGGCAGGGGGCGAGTGGGGCCAACGTCCTGACTTTC.

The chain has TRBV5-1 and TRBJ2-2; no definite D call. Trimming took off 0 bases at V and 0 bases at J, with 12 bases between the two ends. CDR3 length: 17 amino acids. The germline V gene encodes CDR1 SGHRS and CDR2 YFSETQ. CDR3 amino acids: CASSLGVEVPNTGELFF. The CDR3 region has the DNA TGCGCCAGCAGCTTGGGTGTTGAGGTGCCGAACACCGGGGAGCTGTTTTTT. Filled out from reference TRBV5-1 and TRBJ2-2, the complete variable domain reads KAGVTQTPRYLIKTRGQQVTLSCSPISGHRSVSWYQQTPGQGLQFLFEYFSETQRNKGNFPGRFSGRQFSNSRSEMNVSTLELGDSALYLCASSLGVEVPNTGELFFGEGSRLTVL.

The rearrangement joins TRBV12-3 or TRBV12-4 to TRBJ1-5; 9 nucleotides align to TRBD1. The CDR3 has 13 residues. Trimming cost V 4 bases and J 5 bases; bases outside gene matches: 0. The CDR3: CASSWDRDQPQHF. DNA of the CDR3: TGTGCCAGCAGTTGGGACAGGGATCAGCCCCAGCATTTT.

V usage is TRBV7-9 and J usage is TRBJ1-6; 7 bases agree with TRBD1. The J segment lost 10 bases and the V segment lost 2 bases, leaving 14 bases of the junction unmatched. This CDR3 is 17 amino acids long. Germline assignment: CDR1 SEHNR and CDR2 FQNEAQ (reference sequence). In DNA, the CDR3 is TGTGCCAGCAGCTTATCCGGGACAGCCGGTAGTTACTCACCCCTCCACTTT. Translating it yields CASSLSGTAGSYSPLHF.

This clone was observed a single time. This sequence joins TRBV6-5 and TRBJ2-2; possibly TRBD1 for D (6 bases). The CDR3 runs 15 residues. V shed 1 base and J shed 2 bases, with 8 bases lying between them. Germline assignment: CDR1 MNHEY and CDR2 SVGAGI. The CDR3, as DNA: TGTGCCAGCAGTTACTGGGGACAAAACACCGGGGAGCTGTTTTTT. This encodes CASSYWGQNTGELFF.

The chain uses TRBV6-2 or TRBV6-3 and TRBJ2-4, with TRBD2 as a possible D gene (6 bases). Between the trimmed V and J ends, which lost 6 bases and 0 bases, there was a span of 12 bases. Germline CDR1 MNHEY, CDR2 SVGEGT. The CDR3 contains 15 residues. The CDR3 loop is CASSLRGLAKNIQYF. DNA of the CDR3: TGTGCCAGCAGCCTCCGGGGACTAGCCAAAAACATTCAGTACTTC.

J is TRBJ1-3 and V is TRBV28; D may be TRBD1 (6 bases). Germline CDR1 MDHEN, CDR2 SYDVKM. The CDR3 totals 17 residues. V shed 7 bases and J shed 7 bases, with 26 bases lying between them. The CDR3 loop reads CASIRTGGPPLGNTIYF. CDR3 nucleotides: TGTGCCAGCATTCGGACGGGGGGCCCCCCCCTCGGGAACACCATATATTTT.

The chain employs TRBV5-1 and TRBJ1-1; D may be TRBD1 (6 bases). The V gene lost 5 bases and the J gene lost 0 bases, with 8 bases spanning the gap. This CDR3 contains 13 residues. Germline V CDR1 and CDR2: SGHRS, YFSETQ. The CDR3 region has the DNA TGCGCCAGCAGAAGGGACATGAACACTGAAGCTTTCTTT. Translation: CASRRDMNTEAFF.

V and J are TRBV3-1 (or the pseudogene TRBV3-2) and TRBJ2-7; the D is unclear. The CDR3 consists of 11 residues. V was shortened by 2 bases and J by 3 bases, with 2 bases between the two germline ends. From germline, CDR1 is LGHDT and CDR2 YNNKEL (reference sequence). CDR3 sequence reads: CASSQFYEQYV. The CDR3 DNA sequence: TGTGCCAGCAGCCAATTCTACGAGCAGTACGTC.

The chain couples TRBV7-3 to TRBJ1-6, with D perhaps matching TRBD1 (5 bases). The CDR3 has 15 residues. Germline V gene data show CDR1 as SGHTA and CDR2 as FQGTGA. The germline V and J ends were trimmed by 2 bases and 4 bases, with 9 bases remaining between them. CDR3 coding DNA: TGTGCCAGCAGCTTAGACACAGGTTATAATTCACCCCTCCACTTT. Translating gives CASSLDTGYNSPLHF.

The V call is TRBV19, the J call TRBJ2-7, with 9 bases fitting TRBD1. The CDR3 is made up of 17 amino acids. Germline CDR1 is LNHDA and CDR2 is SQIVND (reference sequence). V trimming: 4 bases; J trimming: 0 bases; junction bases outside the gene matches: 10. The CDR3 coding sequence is TGTGCCAGTAGTAGTTCCCGCGGGACAGGGATCTCCTACGAGCAGTACGTC. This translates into CASSSSRGTGISYEQYV.

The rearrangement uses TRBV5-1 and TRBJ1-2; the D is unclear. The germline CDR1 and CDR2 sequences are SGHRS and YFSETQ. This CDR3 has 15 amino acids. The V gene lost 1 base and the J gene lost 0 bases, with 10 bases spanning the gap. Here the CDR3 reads CASSLSTGTNYGYTF. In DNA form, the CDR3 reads TGCGCCAGCAGCTTGTCGACTGGGACTAACTATGGCTACACCTTC.

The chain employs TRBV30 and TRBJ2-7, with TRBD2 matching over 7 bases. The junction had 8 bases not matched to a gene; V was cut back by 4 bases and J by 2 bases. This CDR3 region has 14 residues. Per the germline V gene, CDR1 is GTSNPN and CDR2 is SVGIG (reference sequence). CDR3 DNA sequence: TGTGCCTGGAACAGCGGGGCGGCTACCTACGAGCAGTACTTC. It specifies CAWNSGAATYEQYF.

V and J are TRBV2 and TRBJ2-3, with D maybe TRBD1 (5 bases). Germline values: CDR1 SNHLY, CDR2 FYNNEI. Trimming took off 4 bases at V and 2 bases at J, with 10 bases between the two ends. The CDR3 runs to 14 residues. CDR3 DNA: TGTGCCAGCAGTGGGGGCTCTGACACAGATACGCAGTATTTT. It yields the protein CASSGGSDTDTQYF.

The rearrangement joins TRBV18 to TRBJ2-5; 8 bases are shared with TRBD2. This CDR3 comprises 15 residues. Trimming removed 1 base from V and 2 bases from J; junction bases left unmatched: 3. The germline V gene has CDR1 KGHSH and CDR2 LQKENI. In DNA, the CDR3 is TGTGCCAGCTCACCACTAGCGGGGACACAAGAGACCCAGTACTTC. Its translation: CASSPLAGTQETQYF.

In DNA, the CDR3 is TGTGCCAGCAGTCGATCTCCTCAGGGCCTCTCTGGAAACACCATATATTTT. Translated: CASSRSPQGLSGNTIYF. This chain connects TRBV6-6 to TRBJ1-3, with TRBD1 as a possible D gene (5 bases). This CDR3 comprises 17 residues. Germline lookup yields CDR1 MNHNY and CDR2 SVGAGI (reference sequence). The V and J ends lost 5 bases and 0 bases respectively, with 17 bases between them.